The 26 T cell receptor beta chains below come from one sample, sequenced in a study of response to subunit inactivated influenza vaccine. TCRdb re-analysed the RT-PCR reads in MiXCR, keeping a single row per CDR3 protein. The repertoire holds about 800,000 distinct CDR3 sequences, 20% to 25% seen once, with about a tenth in the top ten. The sample was PBMCs from blood, taken around 5 days after vaccination. Source of these receptors: a man aged 50-60 years who received an inactivated influenza vaccine.

This chain uses TRBV16 with TRBJ1-5; D possibly corresponds to TRBD1 (5 bases). With 0 bases removed from V and 0 bases from J, the gap between germline ends came to 6 bases. Germline assignment: CDR1 KGHSY and CDR2 FQNENV. This CDR3 has 15 residues. The CDR3 DNA sequence: TGTGCCAGCAGCCAATCAGGGGTTAGCAATCAGCCCCAGCATTTT. This sequence encodes CASSQSGVSNQPQHF.

This clonotype was seen ten or more times. V usage is TRBV10-3 and J usage is TRBJ1-3, with a weak D call TRBD1 (5 bases). The germline V and J ends were trimmed by 6 bases and 0 bases, with 12 bases remaining between them. Germline-derived CDR1 and CDR2 are ENHRY and SYGVKD. The CDR3 totals 15 residues. The CDR3 region has the DNA TGTGCCATCAGGGTGACAGCTTACTCTGGAAACACCATATATTTT. Protein product: CAIRVTAYSGNTIYF.

This chain links TRBV5-1 with TRBJ2-3; 11 positions match TRBD2. The CDR3 is 15 amino acids. Trimming at V came to 5 bases and at J to 4 bases, leaving 6 bases not matched to a gene. Per germline, CDR1 SGHRS and CDR2 YFSETQ. CDR3 bases: TGCGCCAGCAGACTAGCGGGAGAGAGGCCAGATACGCAGTATTTT. Protein sequence: CASRLAGERPDTQYF.

A remark on this clonotype: Germline is not matched at one junction end, which may reflect a read error. The gene calls are TRBV24-1 and TRBJ2-1; D gene uncertain. Germline lookup yields CDR1 KGHDR and CDR2 SFDVKD. CDR3 length: 12 residues. The CDR3, as DNA: TGTGCCGCCAGTGATTTTCGGAATGAGCAGTTCTTC. It specifies CAASDFRNEQFF.

This clonotype was picked up a small number of times. The V call is TRBV27, the J call TRBJ2-7; 7 nucleotides line up with TRBD2. This CDR3 is 16 amino acids long. CDR1 MNHEY and CDR2 SMNVEV come from the germline V gene (reference sequence). V gave up 6 bases and J gave up 2 bases; unmatched junction bases: 13. CDR3 in amino acids: CASSRSRLATTYEQYF. Written as DNA, the CDR3 is TGTGCCAGCAGCCGCTCAAGACTAGCCACAACCTACGAGCAGTACTTC.

This clonotype was seen only a few times. This sequence joins TRBV20-1 and TRBJ2-7; D unresolved. CDR3 length: 14 amino acids. Germline CDR1 reads DFQATT; CDR2 reads SNEGSKA (reference sequence). Trimming shortened V by 0 bases and J by 2 bases, and 11 bases separated the two germline ends. This chain's CDR3 is CSARDGRPPYEQYF. The CDR3 nucleotides are TGCAGTGCTAGAGATGGACGGCCCCCCTACGAGCAGTACTTC.

This clonotype was observed at least ten times. This chain joins TRBV25-1 and TRBJ1-4; tentatively, D is TRBD1 (6 bases). Germline V gene data show CDR1 as MGHDK and CDR2 as SYGVNS. Trimming left V 3 bases short and J 7 bases short, with 18 bases between. The CDR3 has 16 residues. As DNA, the CDR3 is TGTGCCAGCAGTGAGGTGGCCTTACTCAGGGGTGAAAAACTGTTTTTT. Translation: CASSEVALLRGEKLFF.

This clonotype was picked up many times. The CDR3 bases are TGTGCCAGCAGCTCCGACTCCGCAACTACCTACGAGCAGTACTTC. Translating gives CASSSDSATTYEQYF. The chain employs TRBV7-2 and TRBJ2-7; no reliable D call. The V end was cut by 4 bases, the J end by 2 bases, with 15 bases between. Germline V gene lookup returns CDR1 SGHTA and CDR2 FQGNSA. This CDR3 spans 15 amino acids.

This clonotype was observed a handful of times. The CDR3 DNA reads TGCAGCGTTAAGGCGGGGGGCCAATCCTACAATGAGCAGTTCTTC. Amino acids: CSVKAGGQSYNEQFF. The chain links TRBV29-1 to TRBJ2-1, with 8 bases fitting TRBD2. The CDR3 spans 15 residues. Germline CDR1 and CDR2: SQVTM and ANQGSEA. J lost 1 base, V lost 5 bases, and 7 bases had no gene match.

J is TRBJ2-1 and V is TRBV29-1; 9 bases align to TRBD2. CDR3 size: 14 residues. Germline CDR1 SQVTM, CDR2 ANQGSEA. V lost 5 bases to trimming and J lost 8 bases; unmatched junction nucleotides: 10. CDR3 protein: CSVKTGTSSYEQFF. CDR3 coding DNA: TGCAGCGTTAAGACCGGGACTAGCTCTTATGAGCAGTTCTTC.

This clonotype showed up just a few times. This chain connects TRBV18 to TRBJ2-1; 8 bases agree with TRBD2. This CDR3 has 14 residues. CDR1 is KGHSH, CDR2 LQKENI, per germline. J was trimmed by 9 bases and V by 2 bases; bases with no gene match: 6. The CDR3 sequence is CASSPGGLVGEQFF. The CDR3 bases are TGTGCCAGCTCACCAGGGGGACTAGTAGGTGAGCAGTTCTTC.

This clonotype showed up just a few times. V usage is TRBV20-1 and J usage is TRBJ1-1, with a weak D call TRBD1 (5 bases). CDR1 is DFQATT and CDR2 is SNEGSKA in the germline V gene (reference sequence). The V and J ends lost 3 bases and 0 bases respectively, with 14 bases between them. The CDR3 length is 15 residues. CDR3 coding DNA: TGCAGTGCTAGTAGGGGCCCTAACATGAACACTGAAGCTTTCTTT. Amino acid sequence: CSASRGPNMNTEAFF.

The CDR3 here is CSASTSGPYEQYF. Written as DNA, the CDR3 is TGCAGTGCTAGCACTAGCGGCCCCTACGAGCAGTACTTC. V gene TRBV20-1 combines with J gene TRBJ2-7, with TRBD2 matching over 8 bases. The CDR3 runs to 13 residues. Germline V gene data show CDR1 as DFQATT and CDR2 as SNEGSKA (reference sequence). V dropped 3 bases and J dropped 2; count of bases not matched to a gene: 3.

The V and J genes are TRBV9 and TRBJ2-1; 12 bases agree with TRBD2. V lost 4 bases and J lost 3; bases outside the gene matches: 14. The CDR3 has 19 amino acids. The germline V gene has CDR1 SGDLS and CDR2 YYNGEE. The CDR3 DNA reads TGTGCCAGCAGCCCAGGACTAGCGGGGAGTTTATTCGTCTACAATGAGCAGTTCTTC. Translated, it gives CASSPGLAGSLFVYNEQFF.

This rearrangement joins TRBV7-8 to TRBJ2-3, with 14 bases fitting TRBD2. Germline V gene data show CDR1 as SGHVS and CDR2 as FQNEAQ. V gave up 5 bases and J gave up 3 bases; unmatched junction bases: 7. The CDR3 extends over 17 amino acids. CDR3 sequence: CASSPTWTSGRTDTQYF. In nucleotides, the CDR3 is TGTGCCAGCAGCCCCACATGGACTAGCGGGAGGACAGATACGCAGTATTTT.

CDR3 nucleotides: TGTGCCAGCAGTGCGGACAGGATGAACACTGAAGCTTTCTTT. Translating gives CASSADRMNTEAFF. J is TRBJ1-1 and V is TRBV5-4; TRBD1 aligns across 7 bases. V lost 5 bases, J lost 0 bases, and 4 bases stayed unmatched. Per the germline V gene, CDR1 is SGHNT and CDR2 is YYREEE (reference sequence). The CDR3 loop spans 14 amino acids.

This chain joins TRBV5-1 and TRBJ2-5; 7 bases fit TRBD1. The CDR3 is made up of 16 amino acids. Germline CDR1 and CDR2: SGHRS and YFSETQ. After removal of 5 bases from V and 1 base from J, the junction contained 11 bases not matched to a gene. CDR3 in DNA: TGCGCCAGCAGGCCGGCCCCACAGGGGACCCAAGAGACCCAGTACTTC. Its protein is CASRPAPQGTQETQYF.

The chain recombines TRBV7-2 with TRBJ2-5; 7 bases line up with TRBD2. After removal of 5 bases from V and 5 bases from J, the junction contained 11 bases not matched to a gene. This CDR3 has 15 residues. The germline V gene encodes CDR1 SGHTA and CDR2 FQGNSA. The CDR3 here is CASSQPWGGKETQYF. The CDR3 bases are TGTGCCAGCAGCCAACCCTGGGGAGGGAAGGAGACCCAGTACTTC.

The chain is built from TRBV9 and TRBJ2-5; 10 bases line up with TRBD2. The CDR3 extends over 16 amino acids. Germline CDR1 reads SGDLS; CDR2 reads YYNGEE. Trimming at V came to 3 bases and at J to 4 bases, leaving 9 bases not matched to a gene. The CDR3 sequence: CASSAHLAGDGETQYF. Written as DNA, the CDR3 is TGTGCCAGCAGCGCACACCTAGCGGGAGACGGAGAGACCCAGTACTTC.

The chain recombines TRBV7-9 with TRBJ2-5, with TRBD1 matching over 7 bases. Germline V gene sequence: CDR1 SEHNR, CDR2 FQNEAQ (reference sequence). Unmatched junction bases numbered 6, after V lost 5 bases and J lost 3 bases. The CDR3 length is 14 residues. This CDR3 is CASSPTTGKETQYF. In DNA, the CDR3 is TGTGCCAGCAGCCCAACGACAGGGAAAGAGACCCAGTACTTC.

This clonotype was recorded at least ten times. The chain joins TRBV12-3 or TRBV12-4 to TRBJ2-3; D unresolved. The CDR3 has 12 residues. Trimming left V 1 base short and J 14 bases short, with 13 bases between. In nucleotides, the CDR3 is TGTGCCAGCAGTTTAGAAGGCCTAGATCGGTATTTT. It is translated as CASSLEGLDRYF.

V and J are TRBV7-6 and TRBJ2-7; D possibly corresponds to TRBD1 (6 bases). V was trimmed by 1 base and J by 3 bases, leaving 13 bases between them. The CDR3 has 15 residues. Germline lookup yields CDR1 SGHVS and CDR2 FNYEAQ. CDR3 DNA: TGTGCCAGCAGCTTAGAACAGGGCGTCGGCTACGAGCAGTACTTC. It specifies CASSLEQGVGYEQYF.

Remarks on this clonotype: The germline gene is not matched at one end of the junction; a read error may be the cause. The chain carries TRBV5-1 and TRBJ1-5, with D maybe TRBD1 (5 bases). This CDR3 comprises 14 residues. The germline gives CDR1 SGHRS, CDR2 YFSETQ. The CDR3 DNA is TGTGCCAGCAGCTTAGGGGAGAGCAATCAGCCCCAGCATTTT. Translated, it gives CASSLGESNQPQHF.

For the CDR3, the DNA is TGCAGTGCTAGAGATTTGGGGGAGGGGCTCTATGGCTACACCTTC. It codes for CSARDLGEGLYGYTF. J is TRBJ1-2 and V is TRBV20-1; TRBD1 is a possible D gene (5 bases). The CDR3 is 15 residues long. Germline CDR1 reads DFQATT; CDR2 reads SNEGSKA (reference sequence). Trimming removed 0 bases at V and 4 bases at J, with 15 bases between.

CDR3 loop: CASSRDRAAANEKLFF. CDR3 DNA: TGCGCCAGCAGCCGAGACAGGGCCGCGGCTAATGAAAAACTGTTTTTT. The chain employs TRBV5-1 and TRBJ1-4; TRBD1 aligns across 7 bases. CDR1 SGHRS and CDR2 YFSETQ come from the germline V gene. The CDR3 consists of 16 residues. V gave up 4 bases and J gave up 3 bases; unmatched junction bases: 9.

This clonotype has at least ten counts. The rearrangement links TRBV12-3 or TRBV12-4 to TRBJ1-1; TRBD1 might be the D (5 bases). V lost 6 bases to trimming and J lost 5 bases, with 25 bases between them. The CDR3 is 17 amino acids. The CDR3 coding sequence is TGTGCCAGCAGCCAGGAAGTGGCAGGGCCCACGGGGACTGAAGCTTTCTTT. Translation: CASSQEVAGPTGTEAFF.